The clone carrying this TCR beta chain was counted a few times. These data come from a study of T cells in Graves' hyperthyroidism and ophthalmopathy. Amplification targeted TCR beta CDR3 regions from RNA transcripts. A set of HTBI primers served as the primers for a first-round RT-PCR of the TCR CDR3. TCRdb reanalysed the multiplex PCR reads using MiXCR and keeps one entry per CDR3 protein. The table includes about 360,000 distinct CDR3 sequences, approximately 13% detected once. The PBMCs studied were ones that came from approximately 9.9 ml fresh peripheral blood. The CDR3 covers 13 residues. In germline, CDR1 is LNHDA, CDR2 SQIVND (reference sequence). The V end was cut by 9 bases, the J end by 6 bases, with 14 bases between.

The source of this sequence is a woman between 18 and 29 years old with Graves' hyperthyroidism. The sample comprised blood. The chain links TRBV19 to TRBJ1-4; no clear D. CDR3 protein: CASHGWSDEKLFF. The CDR3 DNA is TGTGCCAGCCATGGGTGGTCGGATGAAAAACTGTTTTTT. The complete variable domain, with remaining parts taken from reference TRBV19 and TRBJ1-4, reads DGGITQSPKYLFRKEGQNVTLSCEQNLNHDAMYWYRQDPGQGLRLIYYSQIVNDFQKGDIAEGYSVSREKKESFPLTVTSAQKNPTAFYLCASHGWSDEKLFFGSGTQLSVL.